Listed below are T cell receptor beta chains from one sample, sequenced in a study of T cell responses to AZD1222 COVID-19 vaccine. TCRdb's table, derived via immunoSEQ multiplex PCR, lists solely in-frame clones and lacks some. The data show 120,000 to 150,000 clones, with 85% to 95% seen just once and around 1.9% held by the top ten. This specimen was peripheral blood, taken on day 0 of AZD1222 vaccination. The receptors come from an adult in good health. CDR3s include the opening cysteine and the closing phenylalanine or tryptophan. D genes are given only for firm matches. Expanded clones are given a class, and other clones once, few, many or no size at all.

v_call: TRBV11-2
cdr3_length: 16
j_call: TRBJ1-3
d_call: NA
clone_size: NA
cdr3_aa: CASRTPEGTSGNTIYF
cdr3_nt: TGTGCCAGCAGAACGCCGGAGGGGACCTCTGGAAACACCATATATTTT

v_call: TRBV6-5
cdr3_length: 15
j_call: TRBJ1-1
d_call: NA
clone_size: NA
cdr3_aa: CASSYSNGVSTEAFF
cdr3_nt: TGTGCCAGCAGTTACTCGAACGGCGTCAGCACTGAAGCTTTCTTT

v_call: TRBV5-1
cdr3_length: 14
j_call: TRBJ2-4
d_call: TRBD1
clone_size: NA
cdr3_aa: CASSSDRGKNIQYF
cdr3_nt: TGCGCCAGCAGCTCCGACAGGGGGAAAAACATTCAGTACTTC

v_call: TRBV18
cdr3_length: 14
j_call: TRBJ1-1
d_call: TRBD1
clone_size: NA
cdr3_aa: CASSPDRGVTEAFF
cdr3_nt: TGTGCCAGCTCACCGGACAGGGGGGTTACTGAAGCTTTCTTT

v_call: TRBV7-2
cdr3_length: 16
j_call: TRBJ1-4
d_call: NA
clone_size: NA
cdr3_aa: CASSSRRGLANEKLFF
cdr3_nt: TGTGCCAGCAGCTCGCGACGGGGGCTGGCTAATGAAAAACTGTTTTTT

v_call: TRBV6-5
cdr3_length: 11
j_call: TRBJ2-2
d_call: NA
clone_size: NA
cdr3_aa: CASMYTGELFF
cdr3_nt: TGTGCCAGCATGTATACCGGGGAGCTGTTTTTT

v_call: TRBV10-1
cdr3_length: 15
j_call: TRBJ2-2
d_call: NA
clone_size: NA
cdr3_aa: CASSPEGAVGGELFF
cdr3_nt: TGCGCCAGCAGCCCGGAAGGGGCAGTGGGCGGGGAGCTGTTTTTT

v_call: TRBV3-1/TRBV3-2
cdr3_length: 14
j_call: TRBJ1-1
d_call: NA
clone_size: NA
cdr3_aa: CASSQAGGDTEAFF
cdr3_nt: TGTGCCAGCAGCCAAGCCGGGGGTGACACTGAAGCTTTCTTT

v_call: TRBV24-1
cdr3_length: 17
j_call: TRBJ2-1
d_call: TRBD2
clone_size: NA
cdr3_aa: CATSDRNSGRVGSEQFF
cdr3_nt: TGTGCCACCAGTGATCGGAATAGCGGGAGGGTGGGATCTGAGCAGTTCTTC

v_call: TRBV27
cdr3_length: 13
j_call: TRBJ1-2
d_call: NA
clone_size: NA
cdr3_aa: CASSSYGTFGYTF
cdr3_nt: TGTGCCAGCAGTTCCTATGGGACATTTGGCTACACCTTC

v_call: TRBV18
cdr3_length: 18
j_call: TRBJ2-7
d_call: TRBD2
clone_size: NA
cdr3_aa: CASSPPGTSGRAAYEQYF
cdr3_nt: TGTGCCAGCTCACCACCGGGGACTAGCGGGAGGGCCGCCTACGAGCAGTACTTC

v_call: TRBV3-1/TRBV3-2
cdr3_length: 17
j_call: TRBJ2-6
d_call: TRBD1
clone_size: NA
cdr3_aa: CAVKRGTANSGANVLTF
cdr3_nt: TGTGCCGTAAAGCGTGGGACAGCGAACTCTGGGGCCAACGTCCTGACTTTC

v_call: TRBV19
cdr3_length: 15
j_call: TRBJ2-5
d_call: NA
clone_size: NA
cdr3_aa: CASSTWAGSQETQYF
cdr3_nt: TGTGCCAGTAGTACTTGGGCGGGGTCCCAAGAGACCCAGTACTTC

v_call: TRBV6-5
cdr3_length: 14
j_call: TRBJ1-1
d_call: NA
clone_size: NA
cdr3_aa: CASMYLEGHTEAFF
cdr3_nt: TGTGCCAGCATGTACCTGGAGGGGCACACTGAAGCTTTCTTT

v_call: TRBV5-4
cdr3_length: 15
j_call: TRBJ1-6
d_call: TRBD1
clone_size: once
cdr3_aa: CAGGSDRGGVAPLHF
cdr3_nt: TGTGCCGGAGGTTCGGACAGGGGTGGAGTGGCACCCCTCCACTTT

v_call: TRBV7-3
cdr3_length: 17
j_call: TRBJ1-1
d_call: NA
clone_size: NA
cdr3_aa: CASSLSRSSGLNTEAFF
cdr3_nt: TGTGCCAGCAGCTTAAGTCGGTCGTCCGGACTGAACACTGAAGCTTTCTTT

v_call: TRBV14
cdr3_length: 19
j_call: TRBJ1-2
d_call: TRBD1
clone_size: once
cdr3_aa: CASSQPTKGQQKAELGYTF
cdr3_nt: TGTGCCAGCAGCCAACCAACAAAGGGACAGCAAAAAGCCGAACTCGGCTACACCTTC